The 27 T cell receptor beta chains below come from one sample, sequenced in a study of Graves' ophthalmopathy and Graves' hyperthyroidism. Amplification of TCR beta CDR3 regions used RNA transcripts. RT-PCR with HTBI primers came first, then second-round multiplex PCR. TCRdb re-derived calls from the multiplex PCR reads in MiXCR, one entry per CDR3 protein. The data contain about 400,000 distinct CDR3 sequences, over 15% of them singletons. Sequencing was done on a sample of peripheral blood. The receptors come from a woman aged 18-30 years with stable Graves' hyperthyroidism.

In this sample, this clonotype turned up many times. The rearrangement uses TRBV11-2 and TRBJ2-7; D is unresolved. From germline, CDR1 is SGHAT and CDR2 FQNNGV. The CDR3 runs to 11 residues. With 5 bases removed from V and 3 bases from J, the gap between germline ends came to 5 bases. The CDR3 DNA reads as TGTGCCAGCAGCGGCAACTACGAGCAGTACTTC. It is translated as CASSGNYEQYF.

Many counts were recorded for this clonotype. J is TRBJ1-2 and V is TRBV19; D is unclear. CDR1 is LNHDA and CDR2 is SQIVND in the germline V gene (reference sequence). The CDR3 extends over 12 amino acids. Trimming removed 8 bases at V and 4 bases at J, with 11 bases between. The CDR3 sequence: CASEGNSYGYTF. Written as DNA, the CDR3 is TGTGCCAGTGAGGGTAACTCCTATGGCTACACCTTC.

In this sample, this clonotype turned up a few times. The CDR3 protein is CASSQGGDGELFF. CDR3 in DNA: TGTGCCAGCAGCCAAGGGGGCGACGGGGAGCTGTTTTTT. V gene TRBV11-3 combines with J gene TRBJ2-2; TRBD1 matches at 7 bases. This CDR3 is 13 amino acids long. Unmatched junction bases numbered 4, after V lost 5 bases and J lost 7 bases. Germline CDR1 SGHNT, CDR2 YENEEA.

This clonotype appeared many times. V usage is TRBV27 and J usage is TRBJ1-3; no reliable D call. Germline CDR1 and CDR2: MNHEY and SMNVEV (reference sequence). V was trimmed by 5 bases and J by 7 bases, leaving 12 bases between them. This CDR3 has 13 amino acids. CDR3 in DNA: TGTGCCAGCAGTCCCGGGATCACCAACACCATATATTTT. Translation gives CASSPGITNTIYF.

There are a few counts of this clonotype. The chain has TRBV11-1 and TRBJ2-7; D possibly corresponds to TRBD1 (6 bases). The CDR3 is 14 residues long. V dropped 3 bases and J dropped 6 bases, with 15 bases sitting between them. Germline CDR1 reads SGHAT; CDR2 reads FQDESV (reference sequence). Here the CDR3 reads CASSFRGIRGEQYF. In DNA form, the CDR3 reads TGTGCCAGCAGCTTCCGGGGTATCAGGGGCGAGCAGTACTTC.

This clonotype was observed many times. V gene TRBV12-5 combines with J gene TRBJ1-2; D is possibly TRBD1 (6 bases). Germline-derived CDR1 and CDR2 are LGHNT and FRNRAP. CDR3 length: 14 residues. Trimming left V 0 bases short and J 2 bases short, with 7 bases between. The CDR3 coding sequence is TGTGCTAGTGGTTTGGTTCAGGGGAACTATGGCTACACCTTC. This translates into CASGLVQGNYGYTF.

In this sample, this clonotype turned up many times. The chain is built from TRBV19 and TRBJ1-1, with D possibly matching TRBD1 (5 bases). CDR1 is LNHDA and CDR2 is SQIVND in the germline V gene (reference sequence). Trimming removed 4 bases at V and 5 bases at J, with 20 bases between. CDR3 size: 16 residues. The CDR3 is CASSSDKGRVRTEAFF. In DNA form, the CDR3 reads TGTGCCAGTAGTAGCGATAAAGGCAGGGTGAGGACTGAAGCTTTCTTT.

The J gene is TRBJ1-2, the V gene TRBV7-9, with TRBD1 identical over 7 bases. Trimming cost V 7 bases and J 4 bases; bases outside gene matches: 3. There are 12 residues in the CDR3. CDR1 and CDR2 from the germline V gene are SEHNR and FQNEAQ (reference sequence). CDR3 DNA sequence: TGTGCCAGCAACAGGGGCATCTATGGCTACACCTTC. This encodes CASNRGIYGYTF.

The CDR3 DNA reads as TGTGCCAGCAGCTTGCAGGGGTCGAACGAGCAGTACTTC. Protein: CASSLQGSNEQYF. The chain has TRBV7-3 and TRBJ2-7; perhaps TRBD1 as D (6 bases). Trimming took off 3 bases at V and 5 bases at J, with 11 bases between the two ends. This CDR3 contains 13 residues. CDR1 is SGHTA and CDR2 is FQGTGA in the germline V gene.

Remarks on this clonotype: Just one base apart from a much larger clone, this may be a read error. The chain couples TRBV6-1 to TRBJ2-7; 9 bases are shared with TRBD2. Germline V gene data show CDR1 as MNHNS and CDR2 as SASEGT. The CDR3 totals 15 residues. V dropped 7 bases and J dropped 0; count of bases not matched to a gene: 7. The CDR3 bases are TGTGCCAGCAAGGTGACTAGCGGCAGCTCCTACGAGCAGTACTTC. Its protein is CASKVTSGSSYEQYF.

This clonotype was picked up many times. V gene TRBV5-1 combines with J gene TRBJ1-1, with 10 bases that match TRBD1. Trimming removed 4 bases from V and 1 base from J; junction bases left unmatched: 10. This CDR3 has 17 residues. Germline loops: CDR1 SGHRS, CDR2 YFSETQ. CDR3 sequence: CASSQGQGHLRNTEAFF. The DNA for the CDR3 is TGCGCCAGCAGCCAGGGACAGGGGCACCTACGGAACACTGAAGCTTTCTTT. Full variable domain (missing parts from reference TRBV5-1 and TRBJ1-1): KAGVTQTPRYLIKTRGQQVTLSCSPISGHRSVSWYQQTPGQGLQFLFEYFSETQRNKGNFPGRFSGRQFSNSRSEMNVSTLELGDSALYLCASSQGQGHLRNTEAFFGQGTRLTVV.

In its sample, this clonotype was seen many times. V is TRBV6-2 or TRBV6-3 and J is TRBJ2-7, with TRBD2 matching 7 bases. The V gene end was trimmed by 0 bases and the J gene end by 5 bases; junction bases not matched to a gene: 13. Germline loops: CDR1 MNHEY, CDR2 SVGEGT. The CDR3 totals 17 residues. CDR3 DNA sequence: TGTGCCAGCAGTTACTCCCGAACGACTAGCCTTCTCCACGAGCAGTACTTC. It is translated as CASSYSRTTSLLHEQYF.

Comments on this clonotype: A read error is possible here, since a much larger clone lies one base away. This chain connects TRBV7-3 to TRBJ1-1; no firm D call. The CDR3 extends over 13 amino acids. Germline CDR1 SGHTA, CDR2 FQGTGA. The V end was cut by 9 bases, the J end by 1 base, with 12 bases between. DNA for the CDR3: TGTGCCAGTGCCGACGGGCGGAACACTGAAGCTTTCTTT. Translation gives CASADGRNTEAFF. Complete variable domain (other parts from reference TRBV7-3 and TRBJ1-1): GAGVSQTPSNKVTEKGKYVELRCDPISGHTALYWYRQSLGQGPEFLIYFQGTGAADDSGLPNDRFFAVRPEGSVSTLKIQRTERGDSAVYLCASADGRNTEAFFGQGTRLTVV.

This clonotype was found many times. The chain has TRBV6-2 or TRBV6-3 and TRBJ2-5; 9 nucleotides agree with TRBD1. The V and J ends lost 9 bases and 8 bases, in that order; junction bases with no gene match: 7. Germline CDR1 is MNHEY and CDR2 is SVGEGT. The CDR3 is 12 residues long. The CDR3 nucleotides are TGTGCCAGTGCTCGACAGGGGGATACCCAGTACTTC. Its protein product is CASARQGDTQYF.

Regarding this clonotype: A junction end diverges from the germline sequence, so it may reflect a read error. The gene calls are TRBV12-3 or TRBV12-4 and TRBJ1-1, with D hard to call. The CDR3 has 11 residues. CDR3 nucleotides: TGTGTCAGCAGTTTATTGTCCGGGCTTTTCTTT. Protein product: CVSSLLSGLFF.

This clonotype has at least ten counts. The chain recombines TRBV7-9 with TRBJ2-7; 9 bases are shared with TRBD1. The germline gives CDR1 SEHNR, CDR2 FQNEAQ (reference sequence). CDR3 length equals 15 residues. Trimming cost V 5 bases and J 1 base; bases outside gene matches: 6. This CDR3 reads CASSPGQGRSYEQYF. The CDR3 DNA is TGTGCCAGCAGCCCGGGACAGGGTCGGTCCTACGAGCAGTACTTC.

This chain joins TRBV12-3 or TRBV12-4 and TRBJ2-5, with 8 bases that match TRBD1. CDR3 length equals 15 residues. J lost 6 bases, V lost 6 bases, and 12 bases had no gene match. The CDR3 coding sequence is TGTGCCAGCAGCCAAGGACAGGGTGGAGGGAAGACCCAGTACTTC. It specifies CASSQGQGGGKTQYF.

The CDR3 nucleotides are TGTGCCAGCTGCCGCCGGGGGGCCTCCTACGAGCAGTACTTC. Amino acid sequence: CASCRRGASYEQYF. V gene TRBV13 combines with J gene TRBJ2-7; weak D call: TRBD2 (7 bases). This CDR3 spans 14 amino acids. Trimming pared 8 bases from V and 0 bases from J, leaving 14 bases between. Germline V gives CDR1 PRHDT, CDR2 FYEKMQ (reference sequence).

The V gene is TRBV12-3 or TRBV12-4, the J gene TRBJ2-2; tentatively, D is TRBD2 (6 bases). Trimming removed 1 base at V and 4 bases at J, with 10 bases between. The CDR3 runs to 15 residues. CDR3 DNA: TGTGCCAGCAGTTTAGGGCGGGGTCTCACCGGGGAGCTGTTTTTT. Its translation: CASSLGRGLTGELFF.

This clonotype was seen at least ten times. The chain employs TRBV6-1 and TRBJ1-1, with D tentatively TRBD1 (5 bases). The V gene lost 7 bases and the J gene lost 5 bases, with 17 bases spanning the gap. Germline V gene data show CDR1 as MNHNS and CDR2 as SASEGT. This CDR3 contains 14 residues. This CDR3 is CASTRTGGGTEAFF. The CDR3 DNA reads as TGTGCCAGCACGCGTACAGGTGGGGGGACTGAAGCTTTCTTT.

This clonotype was seen repeatedly, ten times or more. The V gene is TRBV10-3, the J gene TRBJ2-6, with D possibly being TRBD2 (6 bases). Germline lookup yields CDR1 ENHRY and CDR2 SYGVKD. Trimming left V 10 bases short and J 0 bases short, with 13 bases between. The CDR3 consists of 15 residues. The CDR3 region has the DNA TGTGCCACCCCGGAGGGGTCCTCTGGGGCCAACGTCCTGACTTTC. Residues: CATPEGSSGANVLTF.

The V call is TRBV12-5, the J call TRBJ1-1; no firm D call. V lost 5 bases and J 4 bases, leaving 11 bases between the germline ends. The germline gives CDR1 LGHNT, CDR2 FRNRAP. CDR3 length: 13 residues. CDR3 residues: CASGREAGTEAFF. DNA for the CDR3: TGTGCTAGTGGTCGAGAGGCCGGCACTGAAGCTTTCTTT.

Only a few counts were recorded for this clonotype. The chain has TRBV11-1 and TRBJ1-1; TRBD1 aligns across 7 bases. This CDR3 contains 19 residues. V lost 2 bases and J lost 4; bases outside the gene matches: 19. Germline lookup yields CDR1 SGHAT and CDR2 FQDESV (reference sequence). This CDR3 is CASSLLVARRQGRGTEAFF. The CDR3, as DNA: TGTGCCAGCAGCTTATTAGTAGCCCGCCGACAGGGCAGGGGCACTGAAGCTTTCTTT.

This clonotype has at least ten counts. This rearrangement joins TRBV11-2 to TRBJ1-1; 9 positions agree with TRBD1. CDR3 size: 15 residues. V was pared by 5 bases and J by 5 bases, with 9 bases of the junction left unmatched. Germline CDR1 reads SGHAT; CDR2 reads FQNNGV. CDR3 sequence: CASSRPGTGRTEAFF. In DNA form, the CDR3 reads TGTGCCAGCAGCCGACCAGGGACAGGGAGGACTGAAGCTTTCTTT.

This clonotype has ten or more counts. The chain combines TRBV29-1 with TRBJ2-4; a possible D gene is TRBD1 (6 bases). CDR1 SQVTM and CDR2 ANQGSEA come from the germline V gene. Trimming took off 6 bases at V and 3 bases at J, with 9 bases between the two ends. The CDR3 totals 12 residues. CDR3 sequence (DNA): TGCAGCGTCCAGGGACACAAAAACATTCAGTACTTC. This translates into CSVQGHKNIQYF.

V usage is TRBV3-1 and J usage is TRBJ1-2; 8 bases fit TRBD1. CDR1 LGHDT and CDR2 YNNKEL come from the germline V gene (reference sequence). J lost 8 bases, V lost 4 bases, and 15 bases had no gene match. The CDR3 extends over 16 amino acids. The CDR3 DNA sequence: TGTGCCAGCAGCCCCCGGGGACAGGCTTCCAAAGAGGGCTACACCTTC. This gives the protein CASSPRGQASKEGYTF.

Many counts were recorded for this clonotype. The J gene is TRBJ1-1, the V gene TRBV9; D is uncertain. The CDR3 contains 13 residues. Germline CDR1 SGDLS, CDR2 YYNGEE. Trimming removed 4 bases from V and 0 bases from J, with 7 bases in between. CDR3 loop: CASSQAVNTEAFF. In DNA, the CDR3 is TGTGCCAGCAGCCAGGCAGTGAACACTGAAGCTTTCTTT.